This TCR beta chain was recorded in a study of T cell responses to AZD1222 COVID-19 vaccine. The V and J ends lost 2 bases and 8 bases respectively, with 14 bases between them. Germline V gene sequence: CDR1 LGHNT, CDR2 FRNRAP. The CDR3 is 14 residues long. On this clone: The antigen is unknown.

Study observations and caveats: Compared with day 0, the breadth and depth of the Spike-specific TCR repertoire rose significantly after two doses of AZD1222.

Libraries were prepared by immunoSEQ multiplex PCR; TCRdb keeps only in-frame clonotypes and omits some of them. The sample consists of some 50,000 clones, approximately 79% of them appearing once. Sequencing used peripheral blood, obtained on day 0 of MenACWY control vaccination. The source is an adult in good health. The chain has TRBV12-5 and TRBJ2-3, with D possibly being TRBD1 or TRBD2 (5 bases each). CDR3 in amino acids: CASGLPGTAGTQYF. The CDR3 DNA is TGTGCTAGTGGTTTGCCGGGGACGGCTGGTACGCAGTATTTT.